The present entry profiles one TCR beta chain with its context. Time point of the sample: pre-sensitization, week 0. Treatment reported: therapeutic diphenylcyclopropenone sensitization with weekly scalp DPC. The sample belongs to a study of human T cells and chemical hapten exposure. In TCRdb, the RACE reads were re-called with MiXCR into one record per CDR3 protein. The table lists around 350,000 distinct CDR3 sequences, around 5% of them singletons, with approximately 8.2% in the top ten. The source of this sequence is a woman aged 18-29 years with alopecia areata. Some clones in this sample may be carry-over from other donors' samples. The sequencing used whole blood, collected in connection with sensitization to the hapten diphenylcyclopropenone (DPC).

The CDR3, as DNA: TGTGCCAGCAGCTTAGCGGCTACCGGGGATACGCAGTATTTT. Translation: CASSLAATGDTQYF. V is TRBV11-2 and J is TRBJ2-3; unclear D gene. From germline, CDR1 is SGHAT and CDR2 FQNNGV. The CDR3 runs 14 residues. V lost 1 base, J lost 6 bases, and 11 bases lay in between.